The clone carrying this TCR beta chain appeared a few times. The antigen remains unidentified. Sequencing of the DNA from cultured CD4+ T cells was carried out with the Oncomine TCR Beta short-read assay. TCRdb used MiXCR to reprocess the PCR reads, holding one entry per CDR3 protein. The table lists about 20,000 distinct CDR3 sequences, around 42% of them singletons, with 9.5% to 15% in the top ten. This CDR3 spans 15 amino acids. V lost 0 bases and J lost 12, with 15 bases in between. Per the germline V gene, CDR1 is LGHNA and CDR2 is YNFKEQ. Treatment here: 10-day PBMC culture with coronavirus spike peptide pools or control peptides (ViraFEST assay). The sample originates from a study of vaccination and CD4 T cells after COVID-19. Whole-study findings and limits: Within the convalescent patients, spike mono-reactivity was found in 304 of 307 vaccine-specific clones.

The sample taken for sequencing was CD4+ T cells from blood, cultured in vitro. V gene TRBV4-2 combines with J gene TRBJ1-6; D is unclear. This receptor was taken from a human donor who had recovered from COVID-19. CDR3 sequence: CASSQEDVSSVPLHF. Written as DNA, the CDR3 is TGTGCCAGCAGCCAAGAGGACGTGAGCTCGGTACCCCTCCACTTT.